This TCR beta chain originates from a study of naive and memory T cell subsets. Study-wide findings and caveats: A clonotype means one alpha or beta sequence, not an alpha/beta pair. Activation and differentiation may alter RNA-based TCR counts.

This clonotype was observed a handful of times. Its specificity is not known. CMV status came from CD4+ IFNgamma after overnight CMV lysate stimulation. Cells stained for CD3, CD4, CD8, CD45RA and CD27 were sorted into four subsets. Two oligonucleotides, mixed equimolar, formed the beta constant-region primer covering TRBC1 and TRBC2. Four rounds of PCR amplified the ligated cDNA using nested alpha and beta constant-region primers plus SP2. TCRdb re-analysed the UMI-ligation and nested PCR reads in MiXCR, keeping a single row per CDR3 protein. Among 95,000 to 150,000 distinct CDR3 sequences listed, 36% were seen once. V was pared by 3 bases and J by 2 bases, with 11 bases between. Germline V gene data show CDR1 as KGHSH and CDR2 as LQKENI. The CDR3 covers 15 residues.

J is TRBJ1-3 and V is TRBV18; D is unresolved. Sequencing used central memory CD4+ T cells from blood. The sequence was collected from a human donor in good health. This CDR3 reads CASSPSRAAGNTIYF. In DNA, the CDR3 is TGTGCCAGCTCACCGTCGCGGGCTGCTGGAAACACCATATATTTT.